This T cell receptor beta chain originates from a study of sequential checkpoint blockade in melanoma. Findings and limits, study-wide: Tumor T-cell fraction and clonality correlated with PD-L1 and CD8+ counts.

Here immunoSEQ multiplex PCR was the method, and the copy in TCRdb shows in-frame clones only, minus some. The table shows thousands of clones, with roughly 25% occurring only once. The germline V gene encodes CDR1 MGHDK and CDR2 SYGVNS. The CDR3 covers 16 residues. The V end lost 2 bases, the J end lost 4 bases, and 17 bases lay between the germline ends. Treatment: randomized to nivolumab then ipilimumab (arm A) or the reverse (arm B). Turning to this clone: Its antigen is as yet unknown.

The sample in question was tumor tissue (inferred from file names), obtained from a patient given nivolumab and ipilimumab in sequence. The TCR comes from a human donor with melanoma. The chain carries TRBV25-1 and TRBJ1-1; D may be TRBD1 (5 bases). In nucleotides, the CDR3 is TGTGCCAGCAGTGAACCCGGGACTAGGGCTTCCACTGAAGCTTTCTTT. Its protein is CASSEPGTRASTEAFF.